This T cell receptor (beta chain) was recovered during a study of T cell repertoires in cytomegalovirus infection. Ten or more counts support this clonotype. Its antigen is not identified. TCRdb called the reads again in MiXCR, with one record for every CDR3 protein. The data show some 97,000 distinct CDR3 sequences, with less than 25% seen just once and roughly two fifths held by the top ten. Study-wide results and limits: Using cumulative public TCR beta family frequency, the authors identified those who carried CMV together with the relevant HLA.

This TCR was recovered from a human donor in good health (CMV status not recorded). Some clones in this sample may be carry-over from other donors' samples. Material for sequencing was CD8+ T cells from PBMCs.

CDR3: CASSLRGQGRTGELFF. Written as DNA, the CDR3 is TGTGCCAGCAGCTTAAGGGGGCAGGGAAGGACCGGGGAGCTGTTTTTT. The chain carries TRBV7-8 and TRBJ2-2; 7 bases align to TRBD1. V lost 2 bases to trimming and J lost 5 bases; unmatched junction nucleotides: 8. The length of the CDR3 is 16 residues. CDR1 SGHVS and CDR2 FQNEAQ come from the germline V gene.